The source of this TCR beta chain is a study of blood T cell repertoires in COVID-19. Background on the study: Sites across the United States, Italy and Spain contributed samples from acute and convalescent COVID-19.

In the authors' methods: Reference gene primer amplification gave nucleated cell count estimates. TCRdb's copy holds only in-frame clones and misses some; the assay was immunoSEQ multiplex PCR. V and J calls and clone size are those listed in that table; D and trimming were worked out from the DNA. The sample shows about 160,000 clones, roughly 80% of them seen only once. Assignments of participants to cohorts depended upon their own reported clinical history. Among Cohort 3 donors, those recovered had two negative PCRs, clearance, or symptom resolution. The CDR3 is made up of 14 amino acids. With V trimmed by 4 bases and J by 2 bases, 5 bases remained unmatched. Germline CDR1 SGHAT, CDR2 FQNNGV.

Sequencing was performed on PBMCs or T cells enriched from blood (not recorded which). This chain joins TRBV11-2 and TRBJ2-7; 7 nucleotides line up with TRBD1. This TCR was recovered from a woman in her fifties or sixties who had recovered from COVID-19. CDR3 nucleotide sequence: TGTGCCAGCAGCTCTAGACAGGGTCCCTACGAGCAGTACGTC. It translates to CASSSRQGPYEQYV.